This is a list of T cell receptor beta chains from one sample in a study of radiotherapy plus CTLA-4 blockade in lung cancer. The method was immunoSEQ multiplex PCR; TCRdb's version includes in-frame clones alone and lacks a portion of them. Here the sample spans roughly 15,000 clones, approximately 76% being singletons. The sample consisted of peripheral blood, taken from a patient treated with radiotherapy plus ipilimumab. The origin of the receptors is a human donor with non-small cell lung cancer whose response to radiotherapy plus ipilimumab could not be evaluated. The CDR3 runs from the conserved cysteine through the conserved F or W. Each record gives: clone size, V gene, CDR3 protein. Not every row has a clone size; where given, it reads once, few, many or a size class.

-	TRBV5-1	CASSEGNEQFF
many	TRBV10-3	CAISKGTGSGNTIYF
once	TRBV2	CASSAPGQGATGELFF
few	TRBV4-2	CASSETSGGPSYEQYF
-	TRBV30	CAIGQLNYGYTF
few	TRBV7-2	CASSLSSVSGNTIYF
many	TRBV7-6	CASSLDYRMNTEAFF
-	TRBV6-5	CASSLGGSNQPQHF
-	TRBV5-1	CASSPGQSDSPLHF
-	TRBV7-2	CASSLGDRRNTEAFF
-	TRBV6-6	CASSSGASMNTEAFF
-	TRBV7-9	CASSGQGLRTEAFF
-	TRBV5-4	CASSFRTGSMNTEAFF
-	TRBV2	CASSRGRDIIYGYTF
few	TRBV6-1	CASSEAPGREQFF
-	TRBV7-2	CASSLEGTNLRGGANVLTF
-	TRBV9	CASSRSAGNEKLFF
-	TRBV5-4	CASSSQTGGGTGELFF
-	TRBV19	CASSRDRGYEQFF
-	TRBV13	CASSFPQAAGGAQETQYF
few	TRBV5-6	CASSLRGLAGNTGELFF
-	TRBV7-2	CASGKVRSSYEQYF
-	TRBV4-3	CASSQDLGQGMWYGYTF
few	TRBV28	CASSSTGGGYGYTF
-	TRBV5-1	CASSRHYTDTQYF
-	TRBV11-2	CASSFSRTQPQHF
-	TRBV7-2	CASSTGQNTGELFF
few	TRBV7-9	CASRRGQGGTSGTDTQYF
-	TRBV7-2	CASSVDSHGEQYF
medium-sized	TRBV6-1	CASNHRGDYGYTF
-	TRBV9	CASSVVEGRMSEAFF
-	TRBV7-9	CASSLGSSSYNSPLHF
few	TRBV18	CASSPGQGDQPQHF
few	TRBV7-6	CASSLQGNEAFF